This note documents a single T cell receptor (beta chain) sequence. Its matching antigen is unknown. This sample was taken from a study of T cell responses to AZD1222 COVID-19 vaccine. Study-level results: Across the whole spike, CD4 TCRs peaked at regions 160-218 and 743-854. Just 5 to 7 people given AZD1222 tested seropositive at baseline. Nearly half of spike-specific TCRs reportedly target variant regions that are unmutated in the B.1.351 and B.1.1.7 variants.

V dropped 2 bases and J dropped 4; count of bases not matched to a gene: 5. The CDR3 is made up of 15 amino acids. Per germline, CDR1 SGDLS and CDR2 YYNGEE. Data came from immunoSEQ multiplex PCR; TCRdb stores just in-frame clones and leaves some out. The sample gives 110,000 to 150,000 clones, more than 80% of which show up once; more than 0.7% is in the top ten. This clonotype was sampled from an adult in good health. The chain combines TRBV9 with TRBJ2-7; 11 nucleotides align to TRBD2. The source material was peripheral blood, sampled on day 0 of MenACWY control vaccination. The CDR3 is CASSVAGTSGYEQYF. The CDR3 coding sequence is TGTGCCAGCAGCGTTGCCGGGACTAGCGGTTACGAGCAGTACTTC.